This is a list of T cell receptor beta chains from one sample in a study of preoperative IRX-2 immunotherapy in early breast cancer. The method was immunoSEQ multiplex PCR; TCRdb's version includes in-frame clones alone and lacks a portion of them. The sample yields roughly 27,000 clones, under 90% seen once. This material was obtained from a patient treated with IRX-2 immunotherapy. These receptors all stem from a human donor with breast cancer. The CDR3 runs from the conserved cysteine through the conserved F or W. A D gene is named only where the DNA matches it firmly. Rows may omit the clone size; those that give it use once, few, many or a size class.

>TRBJ2-1|TRBV7-7|.|.
CASSLDRGGGNEQFF
TGTGCCAGCAGCTTAGACAGGGGGGGAGGCAATGAGCAGTTCTTC
>TRBJ2-3|TRBV5-1|.|.
CASSQGWSSGGDTQYF
TGCGCCTCCTCCCAGGGGTGGTCTAGCGGAGGCGATACGCAGTATTTT
>TRBJ2-7|TRBV18|TRBD1|.
CASSEGQVNSYEQYF
TGTGCCAGCTCAGAGGGACAGGTGAACTCCTACGAGCAGTACTTC
>TRBJ2-3|TRBV6-8|TRBD1|.
CASSPWTGEIADTQYF
TGTGCCAGCAGCCCTTGGACAGGGGAAATAGCAGATACGCAGTATTTT
>TRBJ1-6|TRBV28|.|.
CASLSGVFSPLHF
TGTGCCAGCCTTTCAGGGGTCTTTTCACCCCTCCACTTT
>TRBJ1-4|TRBV10-1|.|.
CASSGGGLDEKLFF
TGCGCCAGCAGCGGCGGGGGTTTGGATGAAAAACTGTTTTTT
>TRBJ2-3|TRBV7-1|TRBD2|.
CASSPKGGPSDTQYF
TGTGCCAGCAGCCCGAAGGGAGGGCCCTCAGATACGCAGTATTTT
>TRBJ1-3|TRBV6-8|.|.
CASSYGAGGNTIYF
TGTGCCAGCAGTTACGGGGCTGGAGGAAACACCATATATTTT
>TRBJ2-1|TRBV10-3|.|.
CAISESLSSQFF
TGTGCCATCAGTGAGTCGCTGAGTTCGCAGTTCTTC
>TRBJ1-1|TRBV10-1|.|.
CASSESKRGNTEAFF
TGCGCCAGCAGTGAATCTAAAAGGGGGAACACTGAAGCTTTCTTT
>TRBJ2-1|TRBV12-5|.|.
CASGLGPPGGGSSYNEQFF
TGTGCTAGTGGTTTGGGTCCCCCGGGGGGCGGAAGCTCCTACAATGAGCAGTTCTTC
>TRBJ2-7|TRBV11-3|TRBD2|.
CASSSFSGRDKQYF
TGTGCCAGCAGCTCCTTTAGCGGGAGGGACAAGCAGTACTTC
>TRBJ1-1|TRBV15|.|once
CATSRALGGTEAFF
TGTGCCACCAGCAGAGCATTAGGGGGAACTGAAGCTTTCTTT
>TRBJ1-2|TRBV6-8|.|.
CASSDRGQYGYTF
TGTGCCAGCAGTGATCGGGGGCAGTATGGCTACACCTTC
>TRBJ2-5|TRBV18|TRBD2|once
CACSPPLIRSGREETQYF
TGTGCCTGCTCACCTCCGCTTATTCGTAGCGGGAGAGAAGAGACCCAGTACTTC
>TRBJ1-2|TRBV6-8|TRBD1|.
CASRMMTGDYGYTF
TGTGCCAGCAGGATGATGACAGGGGACTATGGCTACACCTTC
>TRBJ1-2|TRBV7-8|TRBD1|.
CASGWGQGGGYTF
TGTGCCAGCGGTTGGGGACAGGGAGGAGGCTACACCTTC
>TRBJ2-1|TRBV29-1|TRBD2|.
CSVDDGTKNYNEQFF
TGCAGCGTTGACGACGGGACTAAGAACTACAATGAGCAGTTCTTC
>TRBJ2-7|TRBV11-3|TRBD2|.
CASSPDLAGGRQFYEQYF
TGTGCCAGCAGCCCTGATCTGGCGGGGGGCCGACAGTTCTACGAGCAGTACTTC
>TRBJ1-3|TRBV18|.|.
CASSPPEVPGNTIYF
TGTGCCAGCTCACCACCCGAGGTCCCCGGAAACACCATATATTTT
>TRBJ2-5|TRBV6-8|.|.
CASSQDVQETQYF
TGTGCCAGCAGTCAGGACGTCCAAGAGACCCAGTACTTC
>TRBJ1-1|TRBV7-6|.|.
CASSPVQGSNTEAFF
TGTGCCAGCAGCCCCGTTCAGGGATCGAACACTGAAGCTTTCTTT
>TRBJ2-1|TRBV9|TRBD2|.
CASRRGLAVYNEQFF
TGTGCCAGCAGAAGGGGACTAGCGGTCTACAATGAGCAGTTCTTC
>TRBJ2-2|TRBV19|.|few
CASSIDPGAGGTGELFF
TGTGCCAGTAGTATAGATCCAGGGGCCGGGGGCACCGGGGAGCTGTTTTTT
>TRBJ1-6|TRBV6-8|.|few
CASSSRGPGWTPLHF
TGTGCCAGCAGTTCCCGGGGTCCGGGTTGGACACCCCTCCACTTT
>TRBJ2-6|TRBV30|TRBD1|once
CACDRVLAGANVLTF
TGTGCCTGCGACAGGGTACTCGCTGGGGCCAACGTCCTGACTTTC
>TRBJ2-7|TRBV6-8|TRBD1|.
CASRIETGGSEQYF
TGTGCCAGCAGGATCGAGACAGGGGGCAGCGAGCAGTACTTC
>TRBJ2-7|TRBV11-3|TRBD1|.
CASSFRQGASEQYF
TGTGCCAGCAGCTTTCGACAGGGGGCGTCCGAGCAGTACTTC
>TRBJ2-5|TRBV7-1|TRBD2|.
CASSREVGLAGVQETQYF
TGTGCCAGCAGCCGGGAGGTGGGACTAGCGGGAGTACAAGAGACCCAGTACTTC
>TRBJ1-1|TRBV11-3|.|few
CASSFADRNTEAFF
TGTGCCAGCAGTTTTGCAGACAGGAACACTGAAGCTTTCTTT
>TRBJ2-1|TRBV11-3|.|few
CASSLGGTPYNEQFF
TGTGCCAGCAGCTTAGGAGGGACGCCGTACAATGAGCAGTTCTTC
>TRBJ2-2|TRBV11-3|TRBD2|.
CASSIAGAPSTGELFF
TGTGCCAGCTCAATAGCGGGGGCCCCGAGCACCGGGGAGCTGTTTTTT
>TRBJ2-7|TRBV5-1|TRBD1|.
CASSRGQGIFLSYEQYF
TGCGCCAGCAGCCGTGGACAGGGTATTTTTCTCTCCTACGAGCAGTACTTC
>TRBJ2-6|TRBV19|.|few
CASAKGAGMRSSGANVLTF
TGTGCCAGCGCCAAAGGAGCTGGTATGAGGAGCTCTGGGGCCAACGTCCTGACTTTC
>TRBJ2-1|TRBV6-8|.|.
CASRITPGWSPNEQFF
TGTGCCAGCAGAATTACCCCGGGTTGGAGCCCTAATGAGCAGTTCTTC
>TRBJ2-1|TRBV18|TRBD2|.
CASSPSGGYNEQFF
TGTGCCAGCTCCCCAAGCGGGGGATACAATGAGCAGTTCTTC
>TRBJ2-7|TRBV6-8|.|.
CASSSPGGYEQYF
TGTGCCAGCAGCTCGCCGGGTGGGTACGAGCAGTACTTC
>TRBJ1-1|TRBV29-1|.|.
CSVEAMGSEAFF
TGCAGCGTTGAAGCTATGGGAAGTGAAGCTTTCTTT
>TRBJ1-1|TRBV11-3|TRBD1|.
CASSLGTGGSTEAFF
TGTGCCAGCAGCTTAGGGACAGGTGGGAGCACTGAAGCTTTCTTT
>TRBJ2-2|TRBV11-3|.|.
CASSLDGQKLYTGELFF
TGTGCCAGCAGCTTAGACGGACAGAAATTATACACCGGGGAGCTGTTTTTT
>TRBJ1-1|TRBV5-1|.|.
CASSFSGVNTEAFF
TGCGCCAGCAGCTTTTCCGGGGTGAACACTGAAGCTTTCTTT
>TRBJ1-2|TRBV6-8|TRBD1|.
CASRHDRDDGYTF
TGTGCCAGCAGACACGACAGGGACGATGGCTACACCTTC
>TRBJ2-7|TRBV11-3|.|.
CASSFPRGAVWEQYF
TGTGCCAGCAGCTTCCCTAGAGGGGCGGTATGGGAGCAGTACTTC
>TRBJ2-5|TRBV18|TRBD2|.
CASSPRTGSGGPQETQYF
TGTGCCAGCTCACCAAGGACAGGTAGCGGGGGTCCCCAAGAGACCCAGTACTTC
>TRBJ1-2|TRBV30|.|.
CAWSVVRDYGYTF
TGTGCCTGGAGTGTGGTCAGGGACTATGGCTACACCTTC
>TRBJ1-2|TRBV11-3|.|.
CASSLVEGYHGYTF
TGTGCCAGCAGCTTAGTAGAGGGCTACCACGGCTACACCTTC
>TRBJ2-7|TRBV5-1|TRBD1|.
CASTPQGAEDEQYF
TGCGCCAGCACCCCTCAGGGGGCGGAGGACGAGCAGTACTTC
>TRBJ2-1|TRBV18|TRBD2|.
CASSPPSGGSGEQFF
TGTGCCAGCTCACCACCTAGCGGGGGGTCGGGTGAGCAGTTCTTC
>TRBJ2-1|TRBV7-6|TRBD2|once
CASSYASGGVNEQFF
TGTGCCAGCAGCTACGCTAGCGGGGGGGTCAATGAGCAGTTCTTC
>TRBJ2-7|TRBV6-8|.|few
CASGTSRVYEQYF
TGTGCCAGCGGGACCTCTCGCGTCTACGAGCAGTACTTC
>TRBJ1-1|TRBV23-1|.|.
CASSQGVVENTEAFF
TGCGCCAGCAGCCAAGGCGTGGTTGAGAACACTGAAGCTTTCTTT
>TRBJ2-1|TRBV11-3|.|.
CASSFSGTPVGQFF
TGTGCCAGCAGCTTCTCCGGGACTCCGGTCGGGCAGTTCTTC
>TRBJ1-2|TRBV6-8|.|.
CASRSDGVGGYTF
TGTGCCAGCAGATCGGACGGAGTGGGTGGCTACACCTTC
>TRBJ2-7|TRBV11-3|TRBD1|.
CASRRAGTGEEQYF
TGTGCCAGCAGACGGGCCGGGACAGGGGAAGAGCAGTACTTC
>TRBJ1-1|TRBV6-8|.|.
CASTQATPNTEAFF
TGTGCCAGCACCCAGGCGACCCCGAACACTGAAGCTTTCTTT
>TRBJ2-2|TRBV6-8|.|.
CAIRADLTGELFF
TGTGCCATCAGAGCAGATCTCACCGGGGAGCTGTTTTTT
>TRBJ1-6|TRBV11-3|.|.
CASSTPGLYSPLHF
TGTGCCAGCAGCACCCCGGGGTTATATTCACCCCTCCACTTT